The 30 T cell receptor beta chains below were found in one sample sequenced in a study of cytomegalovirus exposure and HLA in healthy donors. It was with 60 Vbeta and 13 Jbeta primers that the PCR ran. The table came from immunoSEQ multiplex PCR; TCRdb's copy has only in-frame clones and leaves some out. The sample has around 210,000 clones; roughly 83% are singletons. Specimen: PBMCs. The origin of the receptors is a male donor in good health and CMV-seropositive.

This clone was seen a handful of times. The CDR3 DNA is TGTGCCAGCAGTTACAGGGGACTAGCGGAAGAGACCCAGTACTTC. It encodes CASSYRGLAEETQYF. V gene TRBV6-6 combines with J gene TRBJ2-5, with 11 bases matching TRBD2. CDR3 length: 15 residues. J gave up 3 bases and V 2 bases, and 2 bases lay outside the gene matches. Germline V gives CDR1 MNHNY, CDR2 SVGAGI (reference sequence).

The chain's CDR3 is CASSRQGAGELFF. The DNA for the CDR3 is TGTGCCAGTAGCAGACAGGGGGCCGGGGAGCTGTTTTTT. The rearrangement uses TRBV19 and TRBJ2-2, with 9 bases identical to TRBD1. The CDR3 totals 13 residues. CDR1 LNHDA and CDR2 SQIVND come from the germline V gene (reference sequence). V gave up 6 bases and J gave up 6 bases; unmatched junction bases: 2.

This chain uses TRBV6-5 with TRBJ2-1, with 7 bases that match TRBD2. The ends lost 6 bases at V and 10 bases at J; junction bases unmatched: 15. The CDR3 spans 15 residues. Germline values: CDR1 MNHEY, CDR2 SVGAGI. The CDR3 spells CASSPGTMLTGEQFF. CDR3 in DNA: TGTGCCAGCAGCCCCGGGACTATGCTTACGGGAGAGCAGTTCTTC.

This clone was recorded only once. The chain carries TRBV6-1 and TRBJ1-5; D gene ambiguous. CDR1 and CDR2 (germline): MNHNS, SASEGT. V shed 6 bases and J shed 4 bases, with 7 bases lying between them. The CDR3 runs to 12 residues. The CDR3 reads CASREGNQPQHF. The CDR3 nucleotides are TGTGCCAGCAGGGAGGGTAATCAGCCCCAGCATTTT.

The rearrangement links TRBV5-4 to TRBJ2-5; TRBD2 aligns across 8 bases. V lost 5 bases and J lost 7; bases outside the gene matches: 7. This CDR3 is 13 amino acids long. Germline CDR1 SGHNT, CDR2 YYREEE (reference sequence). CDR3 sequence (DNA): TGTGCCAGCAGACCAGCGGGAGACGGGACCCAGTACTTC. This translates into CASRPAGDGTQYF.

V is TRBV5-4 and J is TRBJ2-1, with D unresolved. Looked up from germline, CDR1 is SGHNT and CDR2 is YYREEE (reference sequence). The CDR3 sequence is 15 residues long. Trimming took off 0 bases at V and 4 bases at J, with 11 bases between the two ends. CDR3 amino acids: CASSLAGKVYNEQFF. The CDR3 DNA reads as TGTGCCAGCAGCTTGGCAGGTAAAGTGTACAATGAGCAGTTCTTC.

The genes are TRBV25-1 and TRBJ1-2, with a weak D call TRBD1 (5 bases). Germline V gene lookup returns CDR1 MGHDK and CDR2 SYGVNS. Between the trimmed V and J ends, which lost 6 bases and 4 bases, there was a span of 12 bases. The CDR3 contains 13 residues. CDR3 loop: CASRNNQGYGYTF. The CDR3 DNA follows: TGTGCCAGCAGAAACAATCAGGGCTATGGCTACACCTTC.

This clone was seen a single time. This chain links TRBV7-3 with TRBJ2-7; the match to TRBD2 covers 12 bases. The CDR3 covers 17 residues. Germline V gene lookup returns CDR1 SGHTA and CDR2 FQGTGA. V shed 5 bases, J shed 0 bases, and the junction held 8 bases outside the gene matches. The CDR3 nucleotides read TGTGCCAGCAGCCTCCTAGGACTAGCGGGAACCTCCTACGAGCAGTACTTC. It specifies CASSLLGLAGTSYEQYF.

The V call is TRBV7-8, the J call TRBJ1-1; the D gene is possibly TRBD1 (5 bases). The CDR3 length is 15 residues. Trimming removed 2 bases at V and 11 bases at J, with 21 bases between. Germline CDR1 and CDR2: SGHVS and FQNEAQ. CDR3 region: CASSLLGHSVSSAFF. CDR3 coding DNA: TGTGCCAGCAGCTTATTGGGGCATTCGGTTTCCTCTGCTTTCTTT.

The rearrangement links TRBV7-9 to TRBJ1-2; 10 bases line up with TRBD1. CDR3 size: 15 residues. Trimming cost V 3 bases and J 7 bases; bases outside gene matches: 8. Germline CDR1 SEHNR, CDR2 FQNEAQ (reference sequence). The CDR3 region is CASSFRDRGVIGYTF. The CDR3 bases are TGTGCCAGCAGCTTCCGGGACAGGGGCGTCATTGGCTACACCTTC. Using reference TRBV7-9 and TRBJ1-2 for the parts outside the CDR3, the full variable domain is DTGVSQNPRHKITKRGQNVTFRCDPISEHNRLYWYRQTLGQGPEFLTYFQNEAQLEKSRLLSDRFSAERPKGSFSTLEIQRTEQGDSAMYLCASSFRDRGVIGYTFGSGTRLTVV.

Remarks on this clone: At one end the junction does not follow the germline gene, possibly because of a read error. This rearrangement joins TRBV7-9 to TRBJ2-4; TRBD1 is a possible D gene (6 bases). From germline, CDR1 is SEHNR and CDR2 FQNEAQ (reference sequence). The CDR3 covers 16 residues. The CDR3 spells CSSSPYREIAKNIQYF. As DNA, the CDR3 is TGTTCCAGCAGCCCGTACAGGGAGATAGCCAAAAACATTCAGTACTTC.

The DNA for the CDR3 is TGTGCCAGCACCCACATGTTGGGGACAGGGGACCAAGAGACCCAGTACTTC. Translated: CASTHMLGTGDQETQYF. The V and J genes are TRBV28 and TRBJ2-5, with 10 bases lining up with TRBD1. The germline gives CDR1 MDHEN, CDR2 SYDVKM. After removal of 7 bases from V and 0 bases from J, the junction contained 11 bases not matched to a gene. The CDR3 loop spans 17 amino acids.

The table lists this clone with a few counts. V is TRBV5-6 and J is TRBJ2-3; D gene ambiguous. Germline values: CDR1 SGHDT, CDR2 YYEEEE. Trimming removed 1 base at V and 2 bases at J, with 14 bases between. CDR3 length: 16 amino acids. The CDR3 DNA sequence: TGTGCCAGCAGCTTGAATGGCATTCCAAACACAGATACGCAGTATTTT. Its translation: CASSLNGIPNTDTQYF.

The V call is TRBV6-5, the J call TRBJ1-1; no clear D. V lost 5 bases, J lost 3 bases, and 10 bases lay in between. From germline, CDR1 is MNHEY and CDR2 SVGAGI. CDR3 length equals 13 residues. The CDR3 protein is CASSVIPDTEAFF. The CDR3 nucleotides are TGTGCCAGCAGTGTTATTCCCGACACTGAAGCTTTCTTT.

V is TRBV10-3 and J is TRBJ1-2; 8 bases fit TRBD1. Looked up from germline, CDR1 is ENHRY and CDR2 is SYGVKD. There are 15 residues in the CDR3. With 6 bases clipped from V and 3 bases from J, the junction kept 9 bases outside the gene matches. The CDR3 nucleotides are TGTGCCATCAGCGCCGGACAGGGAGGTGACTATGGCTACACCTTC. This translates into CAISAGQGGDYGYTF.

This clone was found once. The chain recombines TRBV7-2 with TRBJ2-5; TRBD2 matches at 10 bases. V lost 3 bases, J lost 3 bases, and 7 bases stayed unmatched. CDR1 SGHTA and CDR2 FQGNSA come from the germline V gene. CDR3 length: 16 amino acids. The CDR3, as DNA: TGTGCCAGCAGCTTTTTACCTAGCGGGGGTGAAGAGACCCAGTACTTC. Translated: CASSFLPSGGEETQYF.

The V gene is TRBV4-3, the J gene TRBJ2-5; TRBD1 is a possible D gene (6 bases). The CDR3 has 14 residues. V lost 0 bases to trimming and J lost 4 bases, with 9 bases between them. The germline gives CDR1 LGHNA, CDR2 YSLEER. The DNA of the CDR3 is TGCGCCAGCAGCCAAGAAAGGGGGAGAGAGACCCAGTACTTC. Residues: CASSQERGRETQYF.

This chain links TRBV7-2 with TRBJ2-7, with 11 bases lining up with TRBD2. V gave up 5 bases and J gave up 4 bases; unmatched junction bases: 7. The CDR3 consists of 15 residues. CDR1 is SGHTA and CDR2 is FQGNSA in the germline V gene. The CDR3 nucleotides are TGTGCCAGCAGCCTAACTAGCGGGGGAGATTACGAGCAGTACTTC. Amino acid sequence: CASSLTSGGDYEQYF.

The J gene is TRBJ2-3, the V gene TRBV5-1; 11 nucleotides match TRBD2. Looked up from germline, CDR1 is SGHRS and CDR2 is YFSETQ. The CDR3 is made up of 16 amino acids. J lost 4 bases, V lost 3 bases, and 7 bases had no gene match. Written as DNA, the CDR3 is TGCGCCAGCAGCTCTAATAGCGGGGGGGCCCCAGATACGCAGTATTTT. Its translation is CASSSNSGGAPDTQYF.

The rearrangement joins TRBV6-5 to TRBJ2-7, with 7 bases aligning to TRBD2. J lost 3 bases, V lost 7 bases, and 12 bases had no gene match. This CDR3 comprises 15 residues. Germline CDR1 and CDR2: MNHEY and SVGAGI. The CDR3 loop reads CASTPRAGNVYEQYF. DNA of the CDR3: TGTGCCAGCACCCCCCGAGCGGGGAACGTCTACGAGCAGTACTTC.

This clone appeared once. V and J are TRBV7-6 and TRBJ2-1; D gene ambiguous. Germline CDR1 SGHVS, CDR2 FNYEAQ. The CDR3 has 13 residues. Trimming shortened V by 1 base and J by 7 bases, and 8 bases separated the two germline ends. The CDR3 spells CASSLVLGNEQFF. The CDR3 bases are TGTGCCAGCAGCTTAGTGCTAGGAAATGAGCAGTTCTTC.

The chain links TRBV5-6 to TRBJ2-3; no definite D call. CDR1 and CDR2 from the germline V gene are SGHDT and YYEEEE. The CDR3 sequence is 13 residues long. Trimming shortened V by 6 bases and J by 1 base, and 9 bases separated the two germline ends. The CDR3 DNA follows: TGTGCCAGCATCGACGGAGGCACAGATACGCAGTATTTT. Residues: CASIDGGTDTQYF.

The chain is built from TRBV6-6 and TRBJ2-1; 7 nucleotides agree with TRBD2. This CDR3 has 14 residues. With V trimmed by 6 bases and J by 5 bases, 7 bases remained unmatched. CDR1 is MNHNY and CDR2 is SVGAGI in the germline V gene (reference sequence). The CDR3 here is CASSPAGTHNEQFF. In nucleotides, the CDR3 is TGTGCCAGCAGCCCAGCGGGGACCCACAATGAGCAGTTCTTC.

The chain has TRBV6-1 and TRBJ1-2, with D tentatively TRBD1 (6 bases). The CDR3 is 13 residues long. Trimming cost V 9 bases and J 2 bases, with 13 bases left between them. In germline, CDR1 is MNHNS, CDR2 SASEGT. The CDR3 nucleotides are TGTGCCAGTACACAGGGCAGGAACTATGGCTACACCTTC. This sequence encodes CASTQGRNYGYTF.

The V gene is TRBV7-9, the J gene TRBJ2-3; TRBD2 agrees at 9 bases. The CDR3 length is 16 residues. V shed 3 bases, J shed 2 bases, and the junction held 6 bases outside the gene matches. Germline loops: CDR1 SEHNR, CDR2 FQNEAQ (reference sequence). The CDR3 bases are TGTGCCAGCAGCTTCCTAGCGGGGCGTTACACAGATACGCAGTATTTT. Encoded protein: CASSFLAGRYTDTQYF.

CDR3 bases: TGTGCCAGCAGCCCTCAAGCGGGACTAATAAACAATGAGCAGTTCTTC. It yields the protein CASSPQAGLINNEQFF. The rearrangement uses TRBV7-2 and TRBJ2-1; 7 bases agree with TRBD2. The CDR3 sequence is 16 residues long. Trimming removed 5 bases from V and 5 bases from J; junction bases left unmatched: 12. The germline V gene has CDR1 SGHTA and CDR2 FQGNSA.

The chain is built from TRBV6-5 and TRBJ2-7, with 9 positions matching TRBD1. Looked up from germline, CDR1 is MNHEY and CDR2 is SVGAGI. The CDR3 sequence is 16 residues long. V lost 2 bases to trimming and J lost 0 bases; unmatched junction nucleotides: 5. CDR3 bases: TGTGCCAGCAGTTACCCCAGACAGGGGGGCTCCTACGAGCAGTACTTC. This encodes CASSYPRQGGSYEQYF.

The genes are TRBV4-1 and TRBJ1-6; D unresolved. Germline loops: CDR1 MGHRA, CDR2 YSYEKL. The CDR3 totals 18 residues. The V and J ends lost 0 bases and 0 bases respectively, with 12 bases between them. The CDR3 nucleotides read TGCGCCAGCAGCCAAGATTTACCCTCGAGCTCCTATAATTCACCCCTCCACTTT. Protein sequence: CASSQDLPSSSYNSPLHF.

DNA of the CDR3: TGTGCCAGCTCGGTAGAGACAGTTATGAACACTGAAGCTTTCTTT. It yields the protein CASSVETVMNTEAFF. The chain joins TRBV18 to TRBJ1-1, with D maybe TRBD1 (5 bases). The V gene lost 6 bases and the J gene lost 0 bases, with 14 bases spanning the gap. Germline loops: CDR1 KGHSH, CDR2 LQKENI. This CDR3 contains 15 residues.

The chain is built from TRBV5-1 and TRBJ2-3; 9 bases are shared with TRBD1. The CDR3 totals 15 residues. The trim removed 4 bases at V and 1 base at J, leaving 4 bases unmatched. Germline-derived CDR1 and CDR2 are SGHRS and YFSETQ. CDR3 amino acids: CASSARQGGTDTQYF. In DNA form, the CDR3 reads TGCGCCAGCAGCGCAAGACAGGGGGGCACAGATACGCAGTATTTT.